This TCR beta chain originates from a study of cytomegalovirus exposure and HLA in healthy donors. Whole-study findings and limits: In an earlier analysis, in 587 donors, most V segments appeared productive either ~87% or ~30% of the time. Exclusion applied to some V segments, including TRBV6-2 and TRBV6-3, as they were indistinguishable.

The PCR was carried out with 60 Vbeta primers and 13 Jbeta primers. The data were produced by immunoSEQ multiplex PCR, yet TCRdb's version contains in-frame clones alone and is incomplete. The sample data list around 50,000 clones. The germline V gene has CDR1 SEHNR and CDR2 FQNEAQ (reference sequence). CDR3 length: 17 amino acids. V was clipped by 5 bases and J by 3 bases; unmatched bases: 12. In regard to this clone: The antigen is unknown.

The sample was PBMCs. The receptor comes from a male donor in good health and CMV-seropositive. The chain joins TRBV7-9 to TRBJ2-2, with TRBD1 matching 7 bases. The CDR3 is CASSPYVGGYDTGELFF. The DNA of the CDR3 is TGTGCCAGCAGCCCCTATGTAGGGGGCTACGACACCGGGGAGCTGTTTTTT.